These 20 T cell receptor beta chains were all obtained from the same sample, sequenced in a study of OX40 agonist ivuxolimab in advanced cancers. The assay was immunoSEQ multiplex PCR, and TCRdb's table has in-frame clones only and misses some. The sample contains around 92,000 clones, about 92% of which appear only once. Specimen: CD4+ or CD8+ T cells sorted from blood, collected in a trial of the OX40 agonist ivuxolimab. The receptors derive from an adult with an advanced solid tumor such as melanoma, head and neck, liver or kidney cancer.

The J gene is TRBJ1-2, the V gene TRBV11-3; the D gene is possibly TRBD1 (5 bases). The ends were cut back, 1 base at V and 8 bases at J, with 11 bases in the middle. Germline values: CDR1 SGHNT, CDR2 YENEEA. The CDR3 consists of 13 residues. The CDR3 DNA reads TGTGCCAGCAGCTTAGGACAGTTGAGCGGCTACACCTTC. As protein: CASSLGQLSGYTF. Full variable domain (missing parts from reference TRBV11-3 and TRBJ1-2): EAGVVQSPRYKIIEKKQPVAFWCNPISGHNTLYWYLQNLGQGPELLIRYENEEAVDDSQLPKDRFSAERLKGVDSTLKIQPAELGDSAVYLCASSLGQLSGYTFGSGTRLTVV.

This chain connects TRBV9 to TRBJ2-1, with 9 bases that match TRBD2. CDR1 is SGDLS, CDR2 YYNGEE, per germline. The CDR3 contains 15 residues. V gave up 4 bases and J gave up 0 bases; unmatched junction bases: 2. The CDR3: CASSRGGDSYNEQFF. CDR3 sequence (DNA): TGTGCCAGCAGCCGCGGGGGGGACTCCTACAATGAGCAGTTCTTC.

V is TRBV6-5 and J is TRBJ1-1, with 7 bases fitting TRBD1. The germline V gene encodes CDR1 MNHEY and CDR2 SVGAGI. The CDR3 extends over 13 amino acids. Losses at the gene ends were 8 bases for V and 1 base for J; bases not matched to a gene: 4. CDR3 amino acids: CASARQGNTEAFF. CDR3 nucleotides: TGTGCCAGCGCAAGACAGGGGAACACTGAAGCTTTCTTT.

The rearrangement joins TRBV28 to TRBJ1-2; 7 nucleotides align to TRBD1. The CDR3 extends over 17 amino acids. Germline loops: CDR1 MDHEN, CDR2 SYDVKM. Trimming at V came to 3 bases and at J to 2 bases, leaving 12 bases not matched to a gene. As DNA, the CDR3 is TGTGCCAGCAGTTTCACTCCCCCGCAGACAGGGAACTATGGCTACACCTTC. It is translated as CASSFTPPQTGNYGYTF.

A single count supports this clone. CDR3 in amino acids: CASSQGFLRSKPSSYNEQFF. The CDR3 DNA reads as TGCGCCAGCAGCCAAGGTTTTTTAAGGTCCAAACCTAGCTCCTACAATGAGCAGTTCTTC. The V and J genes are TRBV4-3 and TRBJ2-1; D unresolved. Germline loops: CDR1 LGHNA, CDR2 YSLEER. The CDR3 loop spans 20 amino acids. V was pared by 1 base and J by 0 bases, with 22 bases between.

This chain joins TRBV30 and TRBJ2-7; 8 bases are shared with TRBD1. Germline CDR1 GTSNPN, CDR2 SVGIG (reference sequence). The junction had 7 bases not matched to a gene; V was cut back by 1 base and J by 5 bases. CDR3 length: 14 amino acids. The CDR3 DNA reads TGTGCCTGGAGTGACAAGACAGGGGAGGACGAGCAGTACTTC. Its translation is CAWSDKTGEDEQYF.

This rearrangement joins TRBV6-5 to TRBJ1-5; no clear D. This CDR3 spans 14 amino acids. Germline values: CDR1 MNHEY, CDR2 SVGAGI. The V end lost 8 bases, the J end lost 5 bases, and 16 bases lay between the germline ends. The CDR3: CASVPGGRDQPQHF. For the CDR3, the DNA is TGTGCCAGCGTTCCCGGCGGAAGGGATCAGCCCCAGCATTTT.

This clone was found once. The chain combines TRBV19 with TRBJ2-3; D gene ambiguous. V was trimmed by 9 bases and J by 6 bases, leaving 19 bases between them. This CDR3 region has 14 residues. Germline CDR1 LNHDA, CDR2 SQIVND (reference sequence). CDR3 nucleotides: TGTGCCAGCACCCCGGAGAGCAGGTGGGATACGCAGTATTTT. Its protein is CASTPESRWDTQYF.

The genes are TRBV5-1 and TRBJ2-3; 12 positions match TRBD2. This CDR3 has 17 residues. J was trimmed by 2 bases and V by 4 bases; bases with no gene match: 8. Per the germline V gene, CDR1 is SGHRS and CDR2 is YFSETQ. The CDR3 loop is CASSKQGTSGYTDTQYF. The CDR3 region has the DNA TGCGCCAGCAGCAAACAAGGGACTAGCGGGTACACAGATACGCAGTATTTT.

This chain connects TRBV5-1 to TRBJ1-5; D gene ambiguous. From germline, CDR1 is SGHRS and CDR2 YFSETQ. Trimming stripped 1 base from V and 2 bases from J, with 4 bases between. The CDR3 extends over 13 amino acids. This CDR3 is CASSLIGNQPQHF. The CDR3 DNA is TGCGCCAGCAGCTTGATCGGCAATCAGCCCCAGCATTTT.

The chain links TRBV25-1 to TRBJ1-1; D is unclear. This CDR3 is 14 amino acids long. The V gene lost 3 bases and the J gene lost 8 bases, with 16 bases spanning the gap. Germline-derived CDR1 and CDR2 are MGHDK and SYGVNS. The CDR3 loop reads CASSEPGGAREAFF. The CDR3, as DNA: TGTGCCAGCAGTGAGCCGGGTGGCGCGAGGGAAGCTTTCTTT.

The chain's CDR3 is CAWMYPQGYGYTF. The CDR3 nucleotides read TGTGCCTGGATGTACCCACAGGGTTATGGCTACACCTTC. The genes are TRBV30 and TRBJ1-2; D possibly corresponds to TRBD1 (6 bases). Trimming cost V 4 bases and J 5 bases, with 14 bases left between them. The CDR3 covers 13 residues. CDR1 GTSNPN and CDR2 SVGIG come from the germline V gene (reference sequence).

The V and J genes are TRBV27 and TRBJ2-3; D is undetermined. Between the trimmed V and J ends, which lost 5 bases and 6 bases, there was a span of 9 bases. This CDR3 contains 12 residues. The V gene's germline CDR1 is MNHEY and CDR2 SMNVEV (reference sequence). The CDR3 here is CASSPSYDTQYF. The DNA of the CDR3 is TGTGCCAGCAGTCCCTCCTATGATACGCAGTATTTT.

The rearrangement uses TRBV4-2 and TRBJ1-3; D not certain. Germline values: CDR1 LGHNA, CDR2 YNFKEQ. The CDR3 loop spans 13 amino acids. V was clipped by 0 bases and J by 4 bases, with 4 bases between them. DNA for the CDR3: TGTGCCAGCAGCCAAGATCGGGGAAACACCATATATTTT. Protein: CASSQDRGNTIYF.

This chain links TRBV5-8 with TRBJ2-3; D is unclear. The CDR3 is made up of 16 amino acids. CDR1 is SGHTS, CDR2 YDEGEE, per germline. V lost 4 bases to trimming and J lost 1 base, with 16 bases between them. This chain's CDR3 is CASSRSPLAGTDTQYF. In DNA form, the CDR3 reads TGTGCCAGCAGCCGCTCTCCCTTGGCAGGCACAGATACGCAGTATTTT.

The rearrangement joins TRBV29-1 to TRBJ1-1, with D perhaps TRBD1 (5 bases). Germline values: CDR1 SQVTM, CDR2 ANQGSEA. Trimming cost V 5 bases and J 1 base, with 8 bases left between them. The CDR3 spans 12 residues. As DNA, the CDR3 is TGCAGCGTTCCCGGGGGGAACACTGAAGCTTTCTTT. Amino acid sequence: CSVPGGNTEAFF.

CDR3 nucleotide sequence: TGTGCCAGCAGCTTGGGGGGTTTTTGGGGCGCGGACGGAACCATATATTTT. It encodes CASSLGGFWGADGTIYF. The chain has TRBV5-4 and TRBJ1-3; a weak D match, TRBD1 (5 bases). The CDR3 sequence is 17 residues long. Germline V CDR1 and CDR2: SGHNT, YYREEE (reference sequence). Trimming left V 0 bases short and J 10 bases short, with 23 bases between.

V and J are TRBV11-2 and TRBJ2-7; D remains ambiguous. The CDR3 consists of 11 residues. The V gene's germline CDR1 is SGHAT and CDR2 FQNNGV. V gave up 6 bases and J gave up 3 bases, with 6 bases separating them. The DNA for the CDR3 is TGTGCCAGCAGTTTTCACTACGAGCAGTACGTC. Translation: CASSFHYEQYV.

The V gene is TRBV6-5, the J gene TRBJ2-3, with TRBD1 as a possible D gene (6 bases). The CDR3 spans 15 residues. The V gene's germline CDR1 is MNHEY and CDR2 SVGAGI. Trimming removed 0 bases from V and 1 base from J, with 8 bases in between. The CDR3 DNA follows: TGTGCCAGCAGTTACTCGGCAGGGGGCACAGATACGCAGTATTTT. Its translation is CASSYSAGGTDTQYF.

The DNA for the CDR3 is TGTGCCAGCATTGCGGCGACAGGGATCAACTATGGCTACACCTTC. It codes for CASIAATGINYGYTF. This chain links TRBV6-5 with TRBJ1-2; 7 nucleotides line up with TRBD1. The CDR3 loop spans 15 amino acids. CDR1 MNHEY and CDR2 SVGAGI come from the germline V gene. V trimming: 7 bases; J trimming: 2 bases; junction bases outside the gene matches: 10.